The 8 T cell receptor beta chains listed next were all sequenced from one sample in a study of Graves' ophthalmopathy and Graves' hyperthyroidism. The study amplified TCR beta CDR3 regions using RNA transcripts. Second-round multiplex PCR came after a first-round RT-PCR that employed HTBI primers. A single record per CDR3 protein comes from TCRdb applying MiXCR to the multiplex PCR reads. The table includes 200,000 to 250,000 distinct CDR3 sequences, 20% to 25% detected once. The sequenced sample consisted of peripheral blood. These receptors originate from a woman in her fifties or sixties with Graves' ophthalmopathy.

CDR3 DNA: TGCGCCAGCAGCAGCTTGTCGGACTCTGGAAACACCATATATTTT. This gives the protein CASSSLSDSGNTIYF. The chain joins TRBV5-1 to TRBJ1-3, with D uncertain. Germline CDR1 SGHRS, CDR2 YFSETQ. The V gene lost 4 bases and the J gene lost 0 bases, with 11 bases spanning the gap. The CDR3 is 15 residues long.

This clonotype showed up many times. The gene calls are TRBV6-5 and TRBJ2-7; no clear D. The CDR3 has 14 residues. Deletions cut 2 bases from V and 3 bases from J, with 11 bases between. CDR1 is MNHEY and CDR2 is SVGAGI in the germline V gene. CDR3 nucleotide sequence: TGTGCCAGCAGTTACGGGCGGAACCTCTACGAGCAGTACTTC. Amino acid sequence: CASSYGRNLYEQYF.

This clonotype was recorded many times. As DNA, the CDR3 is TGTGCCAGTAGTCCAGGAGGACTAGCCTACGAGCAGTACTTC. Translated: CASSPGGLAYEQYF. The genes are TRBV19 and TRBJ2-7; 7 bases are a match to TRBD2. J lost 2 bases, V lost 5 bases, and 6 bases had no gene match. Germline CDR1 LNHDA, CDR2 SQIVND (reference sequence). The length of the CDR3 is 14 residues.

The table lists this clonotype with many counts. The chain has TRBV7-3 and TRBJ2-7, with 7 positions matching TRBD2. This CDR3 spans 13 amino acids. V shed 0 bases, J shed 6 bases, and the junction held 2 bases outside the gene matches. Germline CDR1 and CDR2: SGHTA and FQGTGA. CDR3 amino acids: CASSLTGEGEQYF. The CDR3 DNA follows: TGTGCCAGCAGCTTAACGGGGGAGGGCGAGCAGTACTTC. Combining the CDR3 with reference TRBV7-3 and TRBJ2-7 gives the whole variable domain GAGVSQTPSNKVTEKGKYVELRCDPISGHTALYWYRQSLGQGPEFLIYFQGTGAADDSGLPNDRFFAVRPEGSVSTLKIQRTERGDSAVYLCASSLTGEGEQYFGPGTRLTVT.

The table lists this clonotype with many counts. This chain links TRBV6-1 with TRBJ2-7, with D perhaps matching TRBD1 (5 bases). Germline lookup yields CDR1 MNHNS and CDR2 SASEGT. The CDR3 totals 13 residues. V was trimmed by 6 bases and J by 3 bases, leaving 12 bases between them. CDR3: CASSGSRDYEQYF. For the CDR3, the DNA is TGTGCCAGCAGCGGTTCCAGGGACTACGAGCAGTACTTC.

This clonotype came up many times. The chain is built from TRBV19 and TRBJ1-2, with TRBD1 matching 10 bases. This CDR3 spans 15 amino acids. CDR1 is LNHDA and CDR2 is SQIVND in the germline V gene (reference sequence). The V and J ends lost 3 bases and 1 base, in that order; junction bases with no gene match: 2. CDR3 nucleotide sequence: TGTGCCAGTAGTATGGGGACAGGGGTTAACTATGGCTACACCTTC. Protein sequence: CASSMGTGVNYGYTF.

This clonotype was seen a handful of times. Given a much more abundant clone one base away, this may be a read error. The chain carries TRBV7-3 and TRBJ2-7; TRBD2 is a possible D gene (5 bases). The CDR3 has 13 residues. Trimming removed 2 bases at V and 8 bases at J, with 13 bases between. Per the germline V gene, CDR1 is SGHTA and CDR2 is FQGTGA. DNA of the CDR3: TGTGCCAGCAGCTTAGGCACGACCGGGAAGCAGTACTTC. Translated, it gives CASSLGTTGKQYF.

This clonotype was observed many times. The chain couples TRBV18 to TRBJ2-4; 8 bases align to TRBD2. Germline CDR1 and CDR2: KGHSH and LQKENI. J gave up 12 bases and V 0 bases, and 4 bases lay outside the gene matches. The CDR3 runs to 13 residues. The CDR3, as DNA: TGTGCCAGCTCACCACCTCACGGGACTAGTCAGTACTTC. Amino acid sequence: CASSPPHGTSQYF. Combining the CDR3 with reference TRBV18 and TRBJ2-4 gives the whole variable domain NAGVMQNPRHLVRRRGQEARLRCSPMKGHSHVYWYRQLPEEGLKFMVYLQKENIIDESGMPKERFSAEFPKEGPSILRIQQVVRGDSAAYFCASSPPHGTSQYFGAGTRLSVL.